This entry is about one T cell receptor beta chain. This sample was taken from a study of blood T cell repertoires in COVID-19. For the study at large: Nucleic acid was either cDNA or gDNA, and it came from T cells, B-cell-depleted T cells, or PBMCs.

This CDR3 comprises 15 residues. The V gene lost 6 bases and the J gene lost 4 bases, with 18 bases spanning the gap. The germline CDR1 and CDR2 sequences are LNHDA and SQIVND (reference sequence). Repertoires were generated with immunoSEQ multiplex PCR, while TCRdb's copy carries only in-frame clones and drops some. The data show around 180,000 clones, roughly 84% seen once. Input material: peripheral blood. This clonotype was obtained from a woman aged 80 or over with active or convalescent COVID-19. This chain connects TRBV19 to TRBJ1-2, with TRBD1 as a possible D gene (6 bases). Here the CDR3 DNA reads TGTGCCAGTAGGGCCCAGGGGCGGGTCGGCTATGGCTACACCTTC. This gives the protein CASRAQGRVGYGYTF. Using reference TRBV19 and TRBJ1-2 for the parts outside the CDR3, the full variable domain is DGGITQSPKYLFRKEGQNVTLSCEQNLNHDAMYWYRQDPGQGLRLIYYSQIVNDFQKGDIAEGYSVSREKKESFPLTVTSAQKNPTAFYLCASRAQGRVGYGYTFGSGTRLTVV.